This TCR beta chain comes out of a study of cytomegalovirus exposure and HLA in healthy donors. PCR was performed using 60 Vbeta and 13 Jbeta primers. TCRdb's copy holds only in-frame clones and misses some; the assay was immunoSEQ multiplex PCR. Among some 130,000 clones listed, about four fifths were seen once. The specimen sequenced was PBMCs. The TCR sequence derives from a man aged 18 to 30 in good health and CMV-seronegative.

This CDR3 is CASSVAVMNTEAFF. The CDR3 nucleotides read TGTGCCAGCAGCGTAGCAGTAATGAACACTGAAGCTTTCTTT. The gene calls are TRBV9 and TRBJ1-1; no clear D. Germline V gives CDR1 SGDLS, CDR2 YYNGEE. CDR3 length equals 14 residues. Between the trimmed V and J ends, which lost 0 bases and 0 bases, there was a span of 6 bases. Full variable domain (missing parts from reference TRBV9 and TRBJ1-1): DSGVTQTPKHLITATGQRVTLRCSPRSGDLSVYWYQQSLDQGLQFLIQYYNGEERAKGNILERFSAQQFPDLHSELNLSSLELGDSALYFCASSVAVMNTEAFFGQGTRLTVV.